This entry is about one TCR beta chain. Its antigen is undetermined. This entry is derived from a study of cytomegalovirus exposure and HLA in healthy donors. At the level of the study: Inside one of the first data releases sat tens of millions of unique TCRs taken from HLA-typed donors.

Study findings and constraints: The authors later found HLA-associated TCR beta chains more clonally expanded than equally common others.

Amplification used 60 Vbeta primers and 13 Jbeta primers. This table comes from immunoSEQ multiplex PCR, and its TCRdb copy is limited to in-frame clones, with some not included. The sample includes 120,000 or so clones, 70% to 80% of them seen just once. With 6 bases removed from V and 4 bases from J, the gap between germline ends came to 8 bases. The CDR3 spans 12 residues. Germline CDR1 and CDR2: SNHLY and FYNNEI. The rearrangement uses TRBV2 and TRBJ2-3, with a weak D call TRBD2 (5 bases). The receptor comes from a woman between 50 and 59 years old in good health and CMV-seropositive. Sequenced sample: PBMCs. CDR3 loop: CASRVLADTQYF. CDR3 nucleotide sequence: TGTGCCAGCAGGGTACTAGCAGATACGCAGTATTTT.